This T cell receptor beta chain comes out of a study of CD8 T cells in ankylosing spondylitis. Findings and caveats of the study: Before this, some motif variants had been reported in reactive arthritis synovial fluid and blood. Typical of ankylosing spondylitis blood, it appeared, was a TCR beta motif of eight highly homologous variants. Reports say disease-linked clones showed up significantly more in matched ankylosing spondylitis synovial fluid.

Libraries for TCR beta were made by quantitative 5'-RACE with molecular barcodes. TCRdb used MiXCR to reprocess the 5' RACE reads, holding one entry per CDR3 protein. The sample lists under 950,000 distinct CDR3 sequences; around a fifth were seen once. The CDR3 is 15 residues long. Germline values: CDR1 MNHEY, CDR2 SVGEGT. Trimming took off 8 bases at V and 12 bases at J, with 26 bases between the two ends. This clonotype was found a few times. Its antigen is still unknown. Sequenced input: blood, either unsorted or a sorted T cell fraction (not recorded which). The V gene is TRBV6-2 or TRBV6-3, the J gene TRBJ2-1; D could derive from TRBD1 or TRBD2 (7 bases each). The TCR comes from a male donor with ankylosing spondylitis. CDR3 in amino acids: CASRLGTGEGRRQFF. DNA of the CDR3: TGTGCCAGCCGACTCGGAACAGGGGAGGGGAGACGGCAGTTCTTC.